This TCR beta chain comes out of a study of blood T cells in healthy people across ages. Study results and caveats: With donor CMV status unknown, expanded clonotype changes were possibly confounded.

About this clonotype itself: Its cognate antigen is unknown.

At least 6 micrograms of total RNA were extracted per sample. It was with a sample-barcoded 5' primer and a J-beta primer mix that a second PCR of roughly 7 to 12 cycles was run. Each CDR3 protein is one row after TCRdb ran MiXCR on the 5' RACE reads. The data hold roughly 1.6 million distinct CDR3 sequences, with roughly 30% observed a single time. Germline V gene data show CDR1 as SNHLY and CDR2 as FYNNEI. V was pared by 5 bases and J by 5 bases, with 18 bases between. CDR3 size: 15 residues. The chain joins TRBV2 to TRBJ2-5, with TRBD1 as a possible D gene (7 bases). The specimen sequenced was blood. The clonotype originates from a woman in her thirties in good health. The CDR3 sequence: CASSNRQGGWETQYF. CDR3 sequence (DNA): TGTGCCAGCAGTAACCGACAGGGAGGTTGGGAGACCCAGTACTTC.